This TCR beta chain originates from a study of blood T cell repertoires in COVID-19. Study details: Sites in the United States, Italy and Spain provided acute and convalescent COVID-19 samples. PBMCs, B-cell-depleted T cells, or T cells were the source of the cDNA or gDNA that made up the material.

Participants reported their clinical history, and cohort assignment relied on those reports. Generated by immunoSEQ multiplex PCR, the TCRdb table keeps only in-frame clones and is missing some. The profile shows around 280,000 clones, 85% to 90% of them singletons. The V and J ends lost 5 bases and 2 bases, in that order; junction bases with no gene match: 6. From germline, CDR1 is SGHAT and CDR2 FQNNGV. The CDR3 covers 17 residues. Sequenced input: PBMCs or T cells enriched from blood (not recorded which). V gene TRBV11-2 combines with J gene TRBJ2-1, with 13 nucleotides matching TRBD2. The receptor was derived from a woman aged 18-29 years with acute COVID-19. CDR3 bases: TGTGCCAGCAGCCCAGGACTAGCGGGAGTCACCTACAATGAGCAGTTCTTC. Protein sequence: CASSPGLAGVTYNEQFF.